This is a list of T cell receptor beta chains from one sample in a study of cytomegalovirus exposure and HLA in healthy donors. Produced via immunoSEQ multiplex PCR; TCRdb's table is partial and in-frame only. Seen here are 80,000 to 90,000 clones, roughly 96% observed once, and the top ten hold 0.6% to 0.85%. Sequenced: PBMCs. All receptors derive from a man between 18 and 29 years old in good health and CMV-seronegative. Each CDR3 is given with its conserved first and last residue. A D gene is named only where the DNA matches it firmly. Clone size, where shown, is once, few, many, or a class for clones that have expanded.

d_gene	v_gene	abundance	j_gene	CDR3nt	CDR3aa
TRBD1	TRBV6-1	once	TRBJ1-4	TGTGCCAGCAGTGATGGGGGGACAGGGTACGAAAAACTGTTTTTT	CASSDGGTGYEKLFF
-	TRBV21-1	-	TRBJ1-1	TGTGCCAGCAGCAAATCGGCTCAGGGTTCGGACACTGAAGCTTTCTTT	CASSKSAQGSDTEAFF
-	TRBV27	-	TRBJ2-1	TGTGCCAGCAGTTCAGGTGTTGAGCAGTTCTTC	CASSSGVEQFF
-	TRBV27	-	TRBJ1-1	TGTGCCAGCAGTTCCTGGCAGGGGATGACTGAAGCTTTCTTT	CASSSWQGMTEAFF
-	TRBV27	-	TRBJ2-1	TGTGCCAGCAGTCTTCAGGGTTACAATGAGCAGTTCTTC	CASSLQGYNEQFF
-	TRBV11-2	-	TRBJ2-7	TGTGCCAGCAGCTTAGGCGTGAGGTCCTCCTACGAGCAGTACTTC	CASSLGVRSSYEQYF
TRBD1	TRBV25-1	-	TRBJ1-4	TGTGCCAGCAGTGCCGCATCTGGGACAGGCCGGAATGAAAAACTGTTTTTT	CASSAASGTGRNEKLFF
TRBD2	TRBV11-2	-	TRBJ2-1	TGTGCCAGCAGCTACCAGCGGGACTACCTATACAATGAGCAGTTCTTC	CASSYQRDYLYNEQFF
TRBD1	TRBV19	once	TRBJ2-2	TGTGCCAGTAGTAGGACAGGGGGCACCGGGGAGCTGTTTTTT	CASSRTGGTGELFF
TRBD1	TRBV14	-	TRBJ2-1	TGTGCCAGCGGGGGACAGGGGGAGACAAATGAGCAGTTCTTC	CASGGQGETNEQFF
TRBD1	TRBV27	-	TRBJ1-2	TGTGCCAGCAGTTTCACCCCCGGGACAGGGACTTATGGCTACACCTTC	CASSFTPGTGTYGYTF
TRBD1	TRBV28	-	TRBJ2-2	TGTGCCAGCAGCTACTGGACAGGGGGGGGCACCGGGGAGCTGTTTTTT	CASSYWTGGGTGELFF
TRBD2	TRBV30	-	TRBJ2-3	TGTGCCTGGAGTGTACCAATGCGGGAGGGCACAGATACGCAGTATTTT	CAWSVPMREGTDTQYF
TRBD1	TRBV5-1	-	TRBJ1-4	TGCGCCAGCAGCGGGACAGGGCTTGAAAAACTGTTTTTT	CASSGTGLEKLFF
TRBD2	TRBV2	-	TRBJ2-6	TGTGCCAGCCCACGGGGGGCTGGGGCCAACGTCCTGACTTTC	CASPRGAGANVLTF
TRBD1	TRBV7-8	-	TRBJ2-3	TGTGCCAGCAGCTTGTCTCAGGGGGCCGATACGCAGTATTTT	CASSLSQGADTQYF
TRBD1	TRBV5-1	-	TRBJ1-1	TGCGCCAGCAGCTCGATGCAGGGGGGGAACACTGAAGCTTTCTTT	CASSSMQGGNTEAFF
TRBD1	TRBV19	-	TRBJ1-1	TGTGCCAGCGGACAGGTCATGAACACTGAAGCTTTCTTT	CASGQVMNTEAFF
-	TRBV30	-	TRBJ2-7	TGTGCCTGGCTACATAGCGGAGGGGCCTACGAGCAGTACTTC	CAWLHSGGAYEQYF
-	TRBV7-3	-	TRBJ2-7	TGTGCCAGCAGCTCCCTGCGGGTAGGAGCCTACGAGCAGTACTTC	CASSSLRVGAYEQYF
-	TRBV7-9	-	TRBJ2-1	TGTGCCAGCAGCGTTACAGGTGTCGAGCAGTTCTTC	CASSVTGVEQFF
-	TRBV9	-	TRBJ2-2	TGTGCCAGCAGTCTAGCGCCGCGGCCGAACACCGGGGAGCTGTTTTTT	CASSLAPRPNTGELFF
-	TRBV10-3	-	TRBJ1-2	TGTGCCATCAGTGAATCAGGCTATGGCTACACCTTC	CAISESGYGYTF
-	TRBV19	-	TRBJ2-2	TGTGCCAGTAGTATCGGTTTCCGGGAGCTGTTTTTT	CASSIGFRELFF
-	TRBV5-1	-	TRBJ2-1	TGCGCCAGCAGCTTGGTAAGTCTGGCAGGGTCCTACAATGAGCAGTTCTTC	CASSLVSLAGSYNEQFF
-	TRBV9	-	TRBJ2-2	TGTGCCAGCAGCTTTGGGCCGAACACCGGGGAGCTGTTTTTT	CASSFGPNTGELFF
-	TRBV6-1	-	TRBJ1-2	TGTGCCAGCAGTGAGAAGCAGGGTTTTCTCCGGGGCTACACCTTC	CASSEKQGFLRGYTF
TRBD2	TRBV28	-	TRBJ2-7	TGTGCCAGCACGTCTAGCGGCTACGAGCAGTACTTC	CASTSSGYEQYF
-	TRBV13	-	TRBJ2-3	TGTGCCAGCAGCTTTTATATAGAAGATACGCAGTATTTT	CASSFYIEDTQYF
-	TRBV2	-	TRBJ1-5	TGTGCCAGCAGTGCGGGGAATGGCAATCAGCCCCAGCATTTT	CASSAGNGNQPQHF
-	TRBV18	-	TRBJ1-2	TGTGCCAGCTCACCAGGAGTCCTGTCCTATGGCTACACCTTC	CASSPGVLSYGYTF
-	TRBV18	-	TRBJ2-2	TGTGCCAGCTCAAGCTCCGCGAACACCGGGGAGCTGTTTTTT	CASSSSANTGELFF
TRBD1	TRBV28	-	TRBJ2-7	TGTGCCAGCAGTTTAAGTATCGCCGGGACAGAATATTACGAGCAGTACTTC	CASSLSIAGTEYYEQYF
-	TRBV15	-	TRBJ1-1	TGTGCCACCAGCAGAGTAGCAGGGGTGAACACTGAAGCTTTCTTT	CATSRVAGVNTEAFF
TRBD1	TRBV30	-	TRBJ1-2	TGTGCCTGGAGTGCACCCGGGACAGGGGTAGATGTCTATGGCTACACCTTC	CAWSAPGTGVDVYGYTF
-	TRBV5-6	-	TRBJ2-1	TGTGCCAGCAGCTTTATCCAGGGGCCATACAATGAGCAGTTCTTC	CASSFIQGPYNEQFF
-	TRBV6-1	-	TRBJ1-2	TGTGCCAGCAGCCTACAGGGATCCAACTATGGCTACACCTTC	CASSLQGSNYGYTF
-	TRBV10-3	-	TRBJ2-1	TGTGCCATCAGTGAGCTATTAGCGGGGACAGACAATGAGCAGTTCTTC	CAISELLAGTDNEQFF
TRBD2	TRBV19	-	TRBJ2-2	TGTGCCAGTAGAGGGGCTAGCGGGGGCACCGGGGAGCTGTTTTTT	CASRGASGGTGELFF
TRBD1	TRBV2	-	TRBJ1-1	TGTGCCACCTCCGGGACAGTCGGCACTGAAGCTTTCTTT	CATSGTVGTEAFF
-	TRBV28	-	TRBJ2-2	TGTGCCAGCTGGGGGGGCGGCGGGGAGCTGTTTTTT	CASWGGGGELFF
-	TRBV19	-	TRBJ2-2	TGTGCCAGTAGTATAGACCCCGGGGGCGGGGAGCTGTTTTTT	CASSIDPGGGELFF
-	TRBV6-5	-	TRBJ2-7	TGTGCCAGCAGTTACCGGGTCGGGGGTACCTACGAGCAGTACTTC	CASSYRVGGTYEQYF
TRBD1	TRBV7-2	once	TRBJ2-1	TGTGCCAGCAGCTTAGTGGGACAGGGCCTCAATGAGCAGTTCTTC	CASSLVGQGLNEQFF
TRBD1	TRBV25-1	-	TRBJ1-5	TGTGCCAGCAGTGATTCCACAGGGGGAAATCAGCCCCAGCATTTT	CASSDSTGGNQPQHF
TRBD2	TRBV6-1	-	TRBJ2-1	TGTGCCAGCAGTGAAGCGGGCAGGGCTAGCGGGAGGGACAATGAGCAGTTCTTC	CASSEAGRASGRDNEQFF
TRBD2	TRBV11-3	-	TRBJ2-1	TGTGCCAGCAGCTTCTCAAGCGGGAGTCCCACCAATGAGCAGTTCTTC	CASSFSSGSPTNEQFF
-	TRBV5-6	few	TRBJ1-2	TGTGCCAGCAGCCCCACAGGGATTTCGAACTATGGCTACACCTTC	CASSPTGISNYGYTF
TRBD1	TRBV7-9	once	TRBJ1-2	TGTGCCAGCAGCCCCCCGGGACAGGGAAACTATGGCTACACCTTC	CASSPPGQGNYGYTF
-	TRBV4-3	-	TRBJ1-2	TGCGCCAGCAGCCAAGTCCGACAGCCAACTTATAACTATGGCTACACCTTC	CASSQVRQPTYNYGYTF
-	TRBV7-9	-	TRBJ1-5	TGTGCCAGCAGCTTAGTTGGGGGCCTTAGCAATCAGCCCCAGCATTTT	CASSLVGGLSNQPQHF
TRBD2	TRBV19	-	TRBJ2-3	TGTGCCAGTAGTACCTCGACTAGCGGGAGAGCCACAGATACGCAGTATTTT	CASSTSTSGRATDTQYF
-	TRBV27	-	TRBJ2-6	TGTGCCAGCAGTTTATTCGGGACTGACTCTGGGGCCAACGTCCTGACTTTC	CASSLFGTDSGANVLTF
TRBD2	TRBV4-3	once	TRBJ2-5	TGCGCCAGCAGCCAAGAAGGAGCGGGAGGGGTAGAGACCCAGTACTTC	CASSQEGAGGVETQYF
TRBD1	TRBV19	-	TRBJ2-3	TGTGCCAGTGGCCGGGACAGGGAGGGGGCAGATACGCAGTATTTT	CASGRDREGADTQYF
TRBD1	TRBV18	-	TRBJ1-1	TGTGCCAGCCATCCGGGACAGGGATACACTGAAGCTTTCTTT	CASHPGQGYTEAFF
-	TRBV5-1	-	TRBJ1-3	TGCGCCAGCAGCTTGGCGGTGGGAGGGACTGGAAACACCATATATTTT	CASSLAVGGTGNTIYF
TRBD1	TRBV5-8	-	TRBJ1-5	TGTGCCAGCAGCGCCAGAGGAGGGGGCATTCATCAGCCCCAGCATTTT	CASSARGGGIHQPQHF
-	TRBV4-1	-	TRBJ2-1	TGCGCCAGCAGCCAAGATGTGGGAGGAGGTTACAATGAGCAGTTCTTC	CASSQDVGGGYNEQFF